These T cell receptor beta chains were read from a single sample in a study of blood T cell repertoires in COVID-19. The assay was immunoSEQ multiplex PCR, and TCRdb's table has in-frame clones only and misses some. This sample has roughly 250,000 clones, with 86% found just once. The sample consisted of peripheral blood. These receptors all stem from a man aged 40-49 years who had recovered from COVID-19. Both conserved end residues are part of each CDR3. D genes are given only for firm matches. Rows may omit the clone size; those that give it use once, few, many or a size class.

j_call	d_call	v_call	clone_size	cdr3_nt	cdr3_aa
TRBJ2-1	NA	TRBV14	once	TGTGCCAGCAGCCAAGAACGGAGGGGCTCAACCTACAATGAGCAGTTCTTC	CASSQERRGSTYNEQFF
TRBJ1-3	NA	TRBV4-3	NA	TGCGCCAGCAGCCAAGGTTTGGCAGGGCAGGGAAACACCATATATTTT	CASSQGLAGQGNTIYF
TRBJ1-1	NA	TRBV27	NA	TGTGCCAGCAGTTTTCAGGGTGTCGCTTTCTTT	CASSFQGVAFF
TRBJ2-7	NA	TRBV7-9	NA	TGTGCCAGCACGTTTGGCAGCTCCTACGAGCAGTACTTC	CASTFGSSYEQYF
TRBJ1-4	TRBD1	TRBV5-6	NA	TGTGCCAGCAGCCGACAGGGGCTTGAAAAACTGTTTTTT	CASSRQGLEKLFF
TRBJ1-4	NA	TRBV7-2	NA	TGTGCCAGCAGCATTAAGACAGGAGATAATGAAAAACTGTTTTTT	CASSIKTGDNEKLFF
TRBJ2-7	TRBD2	TRBV27	NA	TGTGCCAGCATGATATCAGCGGGATACGAGCAGTACTTC	CASMISAGYEQYF
TRBJ2-3	NA	TRBV10-1	NA	TGCGCCAGCAGTGACCCCGGGACTAGCACAGATACGCAGTATTTT	CASSDPGTSTDTQYF
TRBJ1-2	NA	TRBV5-4	few	TGTGCCAGCAGCTCGGCAGGGTTTGGCTACACCTTC	CASSSAGFGYTF
TRBJ2-5	NA	TRBV2	NA	TGTGCCAGCTGCGTTTTCGGAGAGACCCAGTACTTC	CASCVFGETQYF
TRBJ2-7	NA	TRBV7-2	NA	TGTGCCAGCAGCTTAGTTCCTAGCGAGGACGAGCAGTACTTC	CASSLVPSEDEQYF
TRBJ1-2	TRBD1	TRBV6-6	NA	TGTGCCAGCAGTTCGCCGGGACAGGGCTATCGCTACACCTTC	CASSSPGQGYRYTF
TRBJ1-1	NA	TRBV19	NA	TGTGCCAGTAGTACCCAACCCGGGGGAAGGTCCACTGAAGCTTTCTTT	CASSTQPGGRSTEAFF
TRBJ2-7	NA	TRBV2	NA	TGTGCCACCAATCGGGGGAGCTCCTACGAGCAGTACTTC	CATNRGSSYEQYF
TRBJ2-7	NA	TRBV27	NA	TGTGCCAGCAGTTTGCCTAGCCTCGGGAGTCAGTACTTC	CASSLPSLGSQYF
TRBJ2-1	NA	TRBV11-2	NA	TGTGCCAGCAGCTTGAGGGGGGGGCCTAGGGATGAGCAGTTCTTC	CASSLRGGPRDEQFF
TRBJ2-1	TRBD2	TRBV4-1	NA	TGCGCCAGCAGCCAAGATGCTAGCGGGAATGAGCAGTTCTTC	CASSQDASGNEQFF
TRBJ2-5	NA	TRBV7-9	NA	TGTGCCAGCAGCCAGGTCCAGGCGACCCAGTACTTC	CASSQVQATQYF
TRBJ2-5	NA	TRBV5-1	few	TGCGCCAGCAGCCCGGGAGCCAATCAAGAGACCCAGTACTTC	CASSPGANQETQYF
TRBJ2-3	TRBD2	TRBV4-3	NA	TGCGCCAGCAGCCTGGGGTCGGGACTAACCACAGATACGCAGTATTTT	CASSLGSGLTTDTQYF
TRBJ1-3	NA	TRBV19	NA	TGTGCCAGTAGTATTTTACCGACAGAATCTGGAAACACCATATATTTT	CASSILPTESGNTIYF
TRBJ2-7	TRBD1	TRBV27	NA	TGTGCCAGCAGTTTGTTTGGGGACAGGAGCTCCTACGAGCAGTACTTC	CASSLFGDRSSYEQYF
TRBJ2-1	TRBD2	TRBV9	NA	TGTGCCAGCAGTCGACTAGCGACGGGCAATGAGCAGTTCTTC	CASSRLATGNEQFF
TRBJ2-7	NA	TRBV3-1/TRBV3-2	NA	TGTGCCAGCAGCCAAGGAAATCGGAGATCTAAACCCTACGAGCAGTACTTC	CASSQGNRRSKPYEQYF
TRBJ1-6	NA	TRBV9	NA	TGTGCCAGCAGCCGTGACAGAAATGATTATAATTCACCCCTCCACTTT	CASSRDRNDYNSPLHF
TRBJ1-1	TRBD1	TRBV10-3	NA	TGTGCCATTCTGGGACAGCCGTCGGGTCGGAGGACTGAAGCTTTCTTT	CAILGQPSGRRTEAFF
TRBJ2-7	TRBD1	TRBV2	NA	TGTGCCAGCAGTGTAGCTAACAGGGGGCAGAAATCCTACGAGCAGTACTTC	CASSVANRGQKSYEQYF
TRBJ2-7	NA	TRBV2	NA	TGTGCCAGCAATACAGGCGTCCGGTCCTACGAGCAGTACTTC	CASNTGVRSYEQYF
TRBJ2-5	TRBD2	TRBV5-3	NA	TGTGCCAGAAGCTTGTCGTTGAAAAGCGGGAGGCAGTACCAAGAGACCCAGTACTTC	CARSLSLKSGRQYQETQYF
TRBJ2-4	TRBD1	TRBV7-2	NA	TGTGCCAGCAGCTCGGGACCCCGGGACAGGGGACTAGCCAAAAACATTCAGTACTTC	CASSSGPRDRGLAKNIQYF
TRBJ1-5	TRBD1	TRBV11-2	many	TGTGCCAGCAGCTCGGGACAGGGGCGCAATCAGCCCCAGCATTTT	CASSSGQGRNQPQHF
TRBJ2-7	TRBD1	TRBV7-8	NA	TGTGCCAGCAGCCCCAGAGGACAGGGGTTTTCCTACGAGCAGTACTTC	CASSPRGQGFSYEQYF
TRBJ1-2	NA	TRBV7-2	NA	TGTGCCAGCAGCTTAGCCGGGGATGTGGGCGGCTACACCTTC	CASSLAGDVGGYTF
TRBJ1-2	NA	TRBV29-1	NA	TGCAGCGTTGAAGTCGAACACCCCCGGGATCCTCATTCAGATGGCTACACCTTC	CSVEVEHPRDPHSDGYTF
TRBJ2-2	NA	TRBV5-4	NA	TGTGCCAGCAGCCCCTCACAGGGCCTCACCGGGGAGCTGTTTTTT	CASSPSQGLTGELFF
TRBJ1-2	NA	TRBV4-2	NA	TGTGCCAGCAGCCAAGGCGCTGTCAGGGGCTACACCTTC	CASSQGAVRGYTF
TRBJ2-1	TRBD2	TRBV7-2	NA	TGTGCCAGCAGGACGGGAGGACGGACTTCCTACAATGAGCAGTTCTTC	CASRTGGRTSYNEQFF
TRBJ1-3	NA	TRBV6-5	NA	TGTGCCAGCAGTTACTCGACGGGGGGTGGAAACACCATATATTTT	CASSYSTGGGNTIYF
TRBJ1-5	TRBD1	TRBV19	few	TGTGCCAGTAGATCCCTGGGGCAGGGGGGTCAGCCCCAGCATTTT	CASRSLGQGGQPQHF
TRBJ1-5	TRBD1	TRBV2	once	TGTGCCAGCAGCGCGGGGACAGGAAGGAATAGCAATCAGCCCCAGCATTTT	CASSAGTGRNSNQPQHF
TRBJ2-2	TRBD1	TRBV7-2	NA	TGTGCCAGCACCCTCTTAGGGGGCATGACCGGGGAGCTGTTTTTT	CASTLLGGMTGELFF
TRBJ2-2	TRBD2	TRBV5-4	NA	TGTGCCAGCAGCTGGGGACTACAAAACACCGGGGAGCTGTTTTTT	CASSWGLQNTGELFF
TRBJ1-1	NA	TRBV6-5	few	TGTGCCAGCAGTTACGACAGCCAGAACACTGAAGCTTTCTTT	CASSYDSQNTEAFF
TRBJ2-3	NA	TRBV11-2	NA	TGTGCCAGCAGCCGTTTTTTTAGCACAGATACGCAGTATTTT	CASSRFFSTDTQYF
TRBJ2-7	TRBD2	TRBV7-2	NA	TGTGCCAGCAGCTTAGGTCTAGCGGGGTTTTCCTACGAGCAGTACTTC	CASSLGLAGFSYEQYF
TRBJ1-1	NA	TRBV19	once	TGTGCCAGTAGTATAGGACAGGCCACGAACACTGAAGCTTTCTTT	CASSIGQATNTEAFF
TRBJ1-2	NA	TRBV6-5	NA	TGTGCCAGCAGCGGAGGGAGGTATGGCTACACCTTC	CASSGGRYGYTF
TRBJ2-3	NA	TRBV7-2	NA	TGTGCCAGCAGCGTAGGAGGTACGCAGTATTTT	CASSVGGTQYF
TRBJ2-3	NA	TRBV25-1	NA	TGTGCCAGTGGGCATACTTACACAGATACGCAGTATTTT	CASGHTYTDTQYF
TRBJ1-5	NA	TRBV3-1/TRBV3-2	NA	TGTGCCAGCAGCCTCGGAGGGGGGGGTAGGCAGCCCCAGCATTTT	CASSLGGGGRQPQHF
TRBJ1-1	NA	TRBV11-2	NA	TGTGCCAGCAGCCTAGGGGGGCGCACTGAAGCTTTCTTT	CASSLGGRTEAFF